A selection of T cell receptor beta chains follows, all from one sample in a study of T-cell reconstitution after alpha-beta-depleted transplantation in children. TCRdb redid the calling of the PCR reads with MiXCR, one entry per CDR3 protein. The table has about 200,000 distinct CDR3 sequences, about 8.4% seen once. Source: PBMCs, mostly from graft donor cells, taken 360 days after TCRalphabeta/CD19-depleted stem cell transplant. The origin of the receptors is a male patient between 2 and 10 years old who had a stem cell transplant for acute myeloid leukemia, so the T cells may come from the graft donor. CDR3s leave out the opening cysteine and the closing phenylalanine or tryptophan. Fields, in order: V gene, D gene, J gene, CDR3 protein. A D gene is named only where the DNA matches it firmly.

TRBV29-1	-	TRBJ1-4	SVGLVGSGEKLF
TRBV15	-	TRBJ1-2	ATSRGPDYGYT
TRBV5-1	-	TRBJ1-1	ASSFRAELNTEAF
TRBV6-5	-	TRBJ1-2	ASSYRGPSNYGYT
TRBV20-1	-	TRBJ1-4	SARGTDATNEKLF
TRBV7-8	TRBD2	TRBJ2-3	ASSPLAGRGRDTQY
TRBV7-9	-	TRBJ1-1	ASKTRGGLTEAF
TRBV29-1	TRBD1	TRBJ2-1	SVETRTGLKF
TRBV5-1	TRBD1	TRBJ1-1	ASSPQGVGNTEAF
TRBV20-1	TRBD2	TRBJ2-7	SARDSGRALYEQY
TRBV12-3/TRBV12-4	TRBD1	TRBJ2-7	ASSPPGQGGSYEQY
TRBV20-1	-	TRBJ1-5	SATFGAGNQPQH
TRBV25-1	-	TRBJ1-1	ASSEWAGLNTEAF
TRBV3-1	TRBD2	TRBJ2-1	ASSQDPNSGTSKQF
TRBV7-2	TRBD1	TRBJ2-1	ASSLADRATAEQF
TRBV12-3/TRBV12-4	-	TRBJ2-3	ASSLRGGPSTDTQY
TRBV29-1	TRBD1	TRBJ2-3	SVLRQGTDTQY
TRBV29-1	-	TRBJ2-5	SVEGFMAEETQY
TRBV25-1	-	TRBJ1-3	AIDRFSGNTIY
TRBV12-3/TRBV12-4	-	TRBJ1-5	ASSLWGGNQPQH
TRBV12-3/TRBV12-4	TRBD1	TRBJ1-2	ASSPATGANGYT
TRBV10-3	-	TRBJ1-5	AISVQGQQPQH
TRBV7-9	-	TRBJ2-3	ASSLYRPGEQY
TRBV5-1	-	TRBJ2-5	ASSLMVQETQY
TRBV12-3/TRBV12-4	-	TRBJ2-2	ASSFTGNTGELF
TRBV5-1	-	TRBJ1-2	ASSVGGGVGYT
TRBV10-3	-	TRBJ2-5	AIGSAQETQY
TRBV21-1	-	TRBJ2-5	ASSKELVGEY
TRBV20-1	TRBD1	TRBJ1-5	SAVDRARGNQPQH
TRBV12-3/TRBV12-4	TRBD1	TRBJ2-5	ASSLAGQGLQETQY
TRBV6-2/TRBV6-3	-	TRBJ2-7	ASSYGLSSAYEQY
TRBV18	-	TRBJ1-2	ASSLSAGATYGYT
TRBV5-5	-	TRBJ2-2	ASSLNRAGNTGELF
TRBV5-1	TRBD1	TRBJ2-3	ASSSGTGGSTDTQY
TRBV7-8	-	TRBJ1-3	ASSLAGRGNTIY
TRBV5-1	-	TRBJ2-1	ASSLVGGGNEQF
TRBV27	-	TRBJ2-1	ASSLPGWSDEQF
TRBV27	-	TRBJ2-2	ASSLFRPTPLYTGELF
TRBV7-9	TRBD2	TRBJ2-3	ASSPGGVRADTQY
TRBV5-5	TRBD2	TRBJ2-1	ASSLWGLAGAEQF
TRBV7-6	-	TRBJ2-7	ASSLGGTFTYEQY
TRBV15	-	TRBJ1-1	ASGSTMNTEAF
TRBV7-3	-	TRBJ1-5	ASSLTEGQPQH
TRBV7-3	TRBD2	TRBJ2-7	ASSLRGSGSSSEQY
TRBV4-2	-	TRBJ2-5	ASSQEGGNVETQY
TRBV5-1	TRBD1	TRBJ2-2	ASSLGQVDTGELF
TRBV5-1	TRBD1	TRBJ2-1	ASSPGQVKYNEQF
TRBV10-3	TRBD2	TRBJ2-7	AISELAASSYEQY
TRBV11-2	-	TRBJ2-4	ASSLEVQVTKNIQY